This T cell receptor beta chain was obtained from a study of memory CD8 T cells in hepatitis C reinfection. For the study at large: Reinfection meant HCV RNA positivity after two negatives ≥60 days apart.

The study, taken as a whole, reports: Conclusions on public clonotypes and secondary clearance were not definitive with a handful of donors.

Notes on this clone: The antigen remains unidentified.

Time point described: peak reinfection, 3 to 8 weeks after reinfection detection. TCR sequencing was done directly ex vivo on sorted cells, without expansion in vitro. The assay was immunoSEQ multiplex PCR, and TCRdb's table has in-frame clones only and misses some. The profile shows roughly 43,000 clones, 70% to 90% of them singletons. The clonotype comes from a man between 18 and 35 years old with hepatitis C virus infection. The sequenced sample was naive CD8+ T cells sorted from blood.

CDR3 sequence (DNA): TGTGCCAGCAGTGAACCCCTTTGGGTGAGCGGTGAGCAGTTCTTC. Protein sequence: CASSEPLWVSGEQFF. This chain uses TRBV6-1 with TRBJ2-1; D may be TRBD2 (5 bases). The V end was cut by 2 bases, the J end by 9 bases, with 17 bases between. This CDR3 has 15 residues. Germline V CDR1 and CDR2: MNHNS, SASEGT.